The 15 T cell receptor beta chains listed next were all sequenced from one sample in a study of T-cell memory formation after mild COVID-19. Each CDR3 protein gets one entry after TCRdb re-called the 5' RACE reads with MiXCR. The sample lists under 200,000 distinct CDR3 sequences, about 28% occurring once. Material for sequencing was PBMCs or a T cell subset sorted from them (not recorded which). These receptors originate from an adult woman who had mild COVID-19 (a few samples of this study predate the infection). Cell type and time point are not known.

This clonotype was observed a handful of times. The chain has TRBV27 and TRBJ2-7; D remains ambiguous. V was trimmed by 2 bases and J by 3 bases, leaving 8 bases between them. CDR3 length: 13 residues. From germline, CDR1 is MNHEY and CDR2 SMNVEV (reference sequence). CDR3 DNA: TGTGCCAGCAGTTTAAGTCGAAACTACGAGCAGTACTTC. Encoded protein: CASSLSRNYEQYF.

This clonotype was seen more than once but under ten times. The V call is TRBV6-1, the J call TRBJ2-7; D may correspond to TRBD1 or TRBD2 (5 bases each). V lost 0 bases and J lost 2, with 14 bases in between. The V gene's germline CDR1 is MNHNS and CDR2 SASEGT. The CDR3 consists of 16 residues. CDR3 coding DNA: TGTGCCAGCAGTGAAGCAGCCAGGGAACTAGCCTACGAGCAGTACTTC. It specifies CASSEAARELAYEQYF.

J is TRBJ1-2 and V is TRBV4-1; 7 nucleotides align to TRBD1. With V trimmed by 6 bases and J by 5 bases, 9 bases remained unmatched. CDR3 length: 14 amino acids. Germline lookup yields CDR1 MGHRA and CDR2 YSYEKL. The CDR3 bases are TGCGCCAGCAGGGCGGGGAAGGGGGCGTATGGCTACACCTTC. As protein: CASRAGKGAYGYTF.

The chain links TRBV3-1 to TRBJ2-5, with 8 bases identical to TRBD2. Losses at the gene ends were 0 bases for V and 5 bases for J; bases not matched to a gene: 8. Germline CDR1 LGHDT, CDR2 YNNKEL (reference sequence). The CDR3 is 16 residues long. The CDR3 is CASSQDLAGGGETQYF. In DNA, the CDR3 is TGTGCCAGCAGCCAAGATCTGGCGGGAGGAGGGGAGACCCAGTACTTC.

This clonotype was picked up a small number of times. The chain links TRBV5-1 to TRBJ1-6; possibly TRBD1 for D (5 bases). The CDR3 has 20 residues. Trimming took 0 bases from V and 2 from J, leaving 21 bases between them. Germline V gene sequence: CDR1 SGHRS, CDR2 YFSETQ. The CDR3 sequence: CASSLARRQPGAAYNSPLHF. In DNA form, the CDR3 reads TGCGCCAGCAGCTTGGCCCGACGACAGCCCGGAGCCGCCTATAATTCACCCCTCCACTTT. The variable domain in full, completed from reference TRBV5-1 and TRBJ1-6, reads KAGVTQTPRYLIKTRGQQVTLSCSPISGHRSVSWYQQTPGQGLQFLFEYFSETQRNKGNFPGRFSGRQFSNSRSEMNVSTLELGDSALYLCASSLARRQPGAAYNSPLHFGNGTRLTVT.

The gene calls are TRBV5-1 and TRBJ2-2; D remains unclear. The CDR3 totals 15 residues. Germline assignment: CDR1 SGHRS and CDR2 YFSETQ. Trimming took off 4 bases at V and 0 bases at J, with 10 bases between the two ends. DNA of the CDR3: TGCGCCAGCAGCCAGGAGACCACGAACACCGGGGAGCTGTTTTTT. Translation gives CASSQETTNTGELFF.

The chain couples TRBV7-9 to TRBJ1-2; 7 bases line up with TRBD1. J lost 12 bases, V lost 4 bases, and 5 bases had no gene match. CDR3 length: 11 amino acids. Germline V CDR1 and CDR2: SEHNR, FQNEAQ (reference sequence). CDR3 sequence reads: CASSSGQADTF. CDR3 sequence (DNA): TGTGCCAGCAGCTCCGGACAGGCCGACACCTTC. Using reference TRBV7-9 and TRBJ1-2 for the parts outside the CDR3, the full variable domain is DTGVSQNPRHKITKRGQNVTFRCDPISEHNRLYWYRQTLGQGPEFLTYFQNEAQLEKSRLLSDRFSAERPKGSFSTLEIQRTEQGDSAMYLCASSSGQADTFGSGTRLTVV.

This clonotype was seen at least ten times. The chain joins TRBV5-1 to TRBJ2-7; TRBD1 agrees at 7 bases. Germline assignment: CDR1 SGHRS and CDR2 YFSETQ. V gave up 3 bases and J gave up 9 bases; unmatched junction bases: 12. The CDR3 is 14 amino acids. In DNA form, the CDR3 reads TGCGCCAGCAGCTGGGGGACAGCGTTTGAGGGGCAGTACTTC. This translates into CASSWGTAFEGQYF. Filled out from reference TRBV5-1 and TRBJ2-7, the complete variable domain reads KAGVTQTPRYLIKTRGQQVTLSCSPISGHRSVSWYQQTPGQGLQFLFEYFSETQRNKGNFPGRFSGRQFSNSRSEMNVSTLELGDSALYLCASSWGTAFEGQYFGPGTRLTVT.

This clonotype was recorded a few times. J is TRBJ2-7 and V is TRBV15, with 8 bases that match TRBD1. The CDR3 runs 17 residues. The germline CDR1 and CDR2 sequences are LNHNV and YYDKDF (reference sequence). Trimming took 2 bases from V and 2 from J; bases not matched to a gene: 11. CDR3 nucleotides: TGTGCCACCAGCAGATATGGGGGACAGGTGGGACCCTACGAGCAGTACTTC. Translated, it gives CATSRYGGQVGPYEQYF.

This CDR3 is CASSSIRLQDTQYF. The CDR3 coding sequence is TGTGCCAGCAGCTCAATACGACTCCAGGATACGCAGTATTTT. This chain joins TRBV5-6 and TRBJ2-3; D is ambiguous. Trimming removed 3 bases from V and 6 bases from J, with 14 bases in between. CDR3 size: 14 residues. The germline V gene encodes CDR1 SGHDT and CDR2 YYEEEE.

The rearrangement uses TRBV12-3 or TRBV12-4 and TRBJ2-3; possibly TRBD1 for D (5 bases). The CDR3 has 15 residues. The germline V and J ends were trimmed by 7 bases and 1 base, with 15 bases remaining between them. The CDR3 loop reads CASNRRGWGTDTQYF. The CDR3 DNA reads TGTGCCAGCAACCGAAGGGGATGGGGCACAGATACGCAGTATTTT.

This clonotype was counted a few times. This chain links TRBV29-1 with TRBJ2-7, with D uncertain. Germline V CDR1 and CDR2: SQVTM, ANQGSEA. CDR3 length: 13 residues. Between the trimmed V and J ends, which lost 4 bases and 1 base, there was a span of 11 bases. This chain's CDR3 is CSVAGPNSYEQYF. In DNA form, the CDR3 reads TGCAGCGTTGCCGGACCAAATTCCTACGAGCAGTACTTC.

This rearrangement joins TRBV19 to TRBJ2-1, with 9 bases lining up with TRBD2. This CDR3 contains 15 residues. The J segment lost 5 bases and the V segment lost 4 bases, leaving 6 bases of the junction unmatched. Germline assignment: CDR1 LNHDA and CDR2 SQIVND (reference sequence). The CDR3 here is CASSTTSGKNNEQFF. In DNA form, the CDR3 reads TGTGCCAGTAGTACGACTAGCGGAAAGAACAATGAGCAGTTCTTC.

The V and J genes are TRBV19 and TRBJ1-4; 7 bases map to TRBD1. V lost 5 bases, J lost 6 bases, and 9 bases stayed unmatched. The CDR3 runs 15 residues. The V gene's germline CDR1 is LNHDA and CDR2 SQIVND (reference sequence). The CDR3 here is CASSSKTGIDEKLFF. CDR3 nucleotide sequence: TGTGCCAGTAGTTCGAAGACAGGGATCGATGAAAAACTGTTTTTT.

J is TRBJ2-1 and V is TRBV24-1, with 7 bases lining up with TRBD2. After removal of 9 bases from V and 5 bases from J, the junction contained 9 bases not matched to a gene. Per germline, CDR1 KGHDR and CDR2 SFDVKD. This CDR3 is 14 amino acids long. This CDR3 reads CATEAGTTNNEQFF. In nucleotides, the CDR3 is TGTGCCACCGAGGCCGGGACTACAAACAATGAGCAGTTCTTC.